This T cell receptor (beta chain) was found in a study of cytomegalovirus exposure and HLA in healthy donors. It was with 60 Vbeta and 13 Jbeta primers that the PCR ran. Measured with immunoSEQ multiplex PCR; TCRdb has only the in-frame clones, and not every one. The repertoire holds 110,000 or so clones, with about 70% as singletons. The CDR3 has 13 amino acids. The V end was cut by 4 bases, the J end by 4 bases, with 10 bases between. The germline CDR1 and CDR2 sequences are MGHRA and YSYEKL. Material: PBMCs. This sequence joins TRBV4-1 and TRBJ1-2, with D perhaps TRBD1 (6 bases). The source is a woman aged 40 to 50 in good health and CMV-seropositive. Here the CDR3 DNA reads TGCGCCAGCAGCCTACAGGGTACCTATGGCTACACCTTC. Its protein is CASSLQGTYGYTF.